This note documents a single TCR beta chain sequence. Its target is not known. TCRdb reworked the 5' RACE reads into one entry per CDR3 protein, no DNA. The data include some 150,000 distinct CDR3 sequences; the top ten clones carry 9% to 15%. The CDR3 spans 14 residues. Germline CDR1 SGHDT, CDR2 YYEEEE. The sample comes from a study of T cells expressing NK-cell markers. Study outcomes and limitations: CD8+ T cells in roughly six donors included dominant NKG2C+ clonotypes at 1.0-7.0%.

The V gene is TRBV5-6, the J gene TRBJ2-3. Sequenced input: blood T cells: a sorted CD56 or NKG2C T cell subset, CD4+ or CD8+ T cells, or bulk PBMC T cells (not recorded which). This receptor was obtained from a man between 18 and 35 years old in good health. This CDR3 reads CASSLGLAADTQYF. Together with reference TRBV5-6 and TRBJ2-3, the CDR3 gives the full variable domain: DAGVTQSPTHLIKTRGQQVTLRCSPKSGHDTVSWYQQALGQGPQFIFQYYEEEERQRGNFPDRFSGHQFPNYSSELNVNALLLGDSALYLCASSLGLAADTQYFGPGTRLTVL.